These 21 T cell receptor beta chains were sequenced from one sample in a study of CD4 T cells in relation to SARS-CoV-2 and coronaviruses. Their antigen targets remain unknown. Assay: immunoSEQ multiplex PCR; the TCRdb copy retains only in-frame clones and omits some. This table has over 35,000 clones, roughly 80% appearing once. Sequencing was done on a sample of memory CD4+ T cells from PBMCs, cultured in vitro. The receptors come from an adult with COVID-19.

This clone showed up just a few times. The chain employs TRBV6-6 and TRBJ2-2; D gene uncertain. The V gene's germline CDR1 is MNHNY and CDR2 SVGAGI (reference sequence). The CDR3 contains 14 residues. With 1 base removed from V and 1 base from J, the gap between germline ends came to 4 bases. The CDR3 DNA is TGTGCCAGCAGTTACTTTCGGAACACCGGGGAGCTGTTTTTT. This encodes CASSYFRNTGELFF.

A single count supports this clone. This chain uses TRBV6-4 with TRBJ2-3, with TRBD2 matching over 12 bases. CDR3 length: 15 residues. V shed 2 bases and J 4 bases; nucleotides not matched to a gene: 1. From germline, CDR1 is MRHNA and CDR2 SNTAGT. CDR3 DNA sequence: TGTGCCAGCAGTGACCGACTAGCGGGAGCAGATACGCAGTATTTT. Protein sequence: CASSDRLAGADTQYF.

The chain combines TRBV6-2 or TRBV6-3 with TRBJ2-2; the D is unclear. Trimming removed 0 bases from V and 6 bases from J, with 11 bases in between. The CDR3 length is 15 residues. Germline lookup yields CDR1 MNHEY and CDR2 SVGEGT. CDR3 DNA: TGTGCCAGCAGTTACTCGAATGGGGTAGCCGGGGAGCTGTTTTTT. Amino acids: CASSYSNGVAGELFF.

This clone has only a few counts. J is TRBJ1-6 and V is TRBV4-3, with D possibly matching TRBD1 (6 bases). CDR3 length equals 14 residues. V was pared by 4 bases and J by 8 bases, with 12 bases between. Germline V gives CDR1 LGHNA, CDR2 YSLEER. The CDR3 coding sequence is TGCGCCAGCAGCCCACAGGGAAGCCATTCACCCCTCCACTTT. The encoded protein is CASSPQGSHSPLHF.

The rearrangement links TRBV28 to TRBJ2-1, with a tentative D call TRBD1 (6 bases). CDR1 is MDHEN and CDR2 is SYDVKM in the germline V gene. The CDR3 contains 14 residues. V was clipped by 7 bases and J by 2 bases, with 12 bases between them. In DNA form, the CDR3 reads TGTGCCAGCACCCCGAACAGGGCCTACAATGAGCAGTTCTTC. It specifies CASTPNRAYNEQFF.

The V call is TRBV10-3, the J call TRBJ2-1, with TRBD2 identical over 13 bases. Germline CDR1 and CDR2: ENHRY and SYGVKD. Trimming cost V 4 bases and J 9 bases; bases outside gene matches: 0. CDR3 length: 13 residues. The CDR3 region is CAISGTSGGEQFF. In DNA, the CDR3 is TGTGCCATCAGTGGGACTAGCGGGGGTGAGCAGTTCTTC.

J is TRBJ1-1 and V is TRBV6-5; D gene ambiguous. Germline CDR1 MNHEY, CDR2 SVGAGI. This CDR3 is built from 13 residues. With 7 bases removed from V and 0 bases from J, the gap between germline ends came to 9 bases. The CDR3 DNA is TGTGCCAGCAAGATTAGGATGAACACTGAAGCTTTCTTT. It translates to CASKIRMNTEAFF.

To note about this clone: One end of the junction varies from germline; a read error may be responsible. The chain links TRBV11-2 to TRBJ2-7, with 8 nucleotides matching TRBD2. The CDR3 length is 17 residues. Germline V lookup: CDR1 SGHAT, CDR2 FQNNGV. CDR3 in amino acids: CASSLAPRVAGSFEQYF. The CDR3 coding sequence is TGTGCCAGCAGCTTAGCCCCAAGGGTAGCGGGATCCTTCGAGCAGTACTTC.

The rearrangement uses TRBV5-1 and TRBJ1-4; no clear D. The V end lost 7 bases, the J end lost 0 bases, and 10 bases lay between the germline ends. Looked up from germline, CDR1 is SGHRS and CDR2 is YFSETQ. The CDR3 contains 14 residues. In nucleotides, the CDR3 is TGCGCCAGCGGGGAGGGTACAACTAATGAAAAACTGTTTTTT. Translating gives CASGEGTTNEKLFF.

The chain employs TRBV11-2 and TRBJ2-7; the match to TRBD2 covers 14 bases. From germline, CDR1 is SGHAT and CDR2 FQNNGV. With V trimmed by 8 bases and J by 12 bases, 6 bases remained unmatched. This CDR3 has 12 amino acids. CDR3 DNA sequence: TGTGCCAGCGGACTAGCGGGAGGACAGCGGTACTTC. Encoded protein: CASGLAGGQRYF.

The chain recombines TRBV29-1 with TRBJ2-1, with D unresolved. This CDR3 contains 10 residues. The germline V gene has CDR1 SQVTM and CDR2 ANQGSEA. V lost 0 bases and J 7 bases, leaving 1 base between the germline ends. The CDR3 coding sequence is TGCAGCGTTGAAGAAAATGAGCAGTTCTTC. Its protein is CSVEENEQFF.

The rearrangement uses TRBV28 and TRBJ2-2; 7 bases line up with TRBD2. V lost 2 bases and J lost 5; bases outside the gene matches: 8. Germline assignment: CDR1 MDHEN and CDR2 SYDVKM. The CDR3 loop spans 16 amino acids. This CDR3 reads CASSLTWRESTGELFF. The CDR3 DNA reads TGTGCCAGCAGTTTAACATGGCGGGAGAGTACCGGGGAGCTGTTTTTT. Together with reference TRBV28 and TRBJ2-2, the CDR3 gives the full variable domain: DVKVTQSSRYLVKRTGEKVFLECVQDMDHENMFWYRQDPGLGLRLIYFSYDVKMKEKGDIPEGYSVSREKKERFSLILESASTNQTSMYLCASSLTWRESTGELFFGEGSRLTVL.

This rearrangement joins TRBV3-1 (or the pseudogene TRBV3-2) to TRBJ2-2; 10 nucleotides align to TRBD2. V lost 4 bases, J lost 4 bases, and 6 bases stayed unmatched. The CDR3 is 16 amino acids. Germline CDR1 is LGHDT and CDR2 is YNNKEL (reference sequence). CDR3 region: CASSPAGLASTGELFF. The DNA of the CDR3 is TGTGCCAGCAGCCCAGCGGGACTAGCGAGCACCGGGGAGCTGTTTTTT.

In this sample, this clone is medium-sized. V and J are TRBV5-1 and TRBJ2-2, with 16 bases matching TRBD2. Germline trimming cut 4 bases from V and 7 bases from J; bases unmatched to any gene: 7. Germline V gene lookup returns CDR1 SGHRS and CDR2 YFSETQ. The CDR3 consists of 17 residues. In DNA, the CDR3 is TGCGCCAGCAGCCCGGGACTAGCGGGAGGGAAGATCGGGGAGCTGTTTTTT. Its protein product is CASSPGLAGGKIGELFF. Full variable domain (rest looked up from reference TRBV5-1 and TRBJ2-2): KAGVTQTPRYLIKTRGQQVTLSCSPISGHRSVSWYQQTPGQGLQFLFEYFSETQRNKGNFPGRFSGRQFSNSRSEMNVSTLELGDSALYLCASSPGLAGGKIGELFFGEGSRLTVL.

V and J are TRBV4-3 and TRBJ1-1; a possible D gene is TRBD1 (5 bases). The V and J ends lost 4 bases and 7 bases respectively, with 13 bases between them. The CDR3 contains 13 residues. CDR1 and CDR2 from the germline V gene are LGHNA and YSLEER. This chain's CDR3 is CASSPGQGIEAFF. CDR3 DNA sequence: TGCGCCAGCAGCCCGGGGCAGGGAATTGAAGCTTTCTTT.

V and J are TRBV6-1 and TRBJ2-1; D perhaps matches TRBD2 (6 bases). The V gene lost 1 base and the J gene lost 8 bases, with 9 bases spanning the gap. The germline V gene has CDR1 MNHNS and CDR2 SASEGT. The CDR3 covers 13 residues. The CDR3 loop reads CASSEGRDYEQFF. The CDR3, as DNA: TGTGCCAGCAGTGAAGGGCGGGATTATGAGCAGTTCTTC.

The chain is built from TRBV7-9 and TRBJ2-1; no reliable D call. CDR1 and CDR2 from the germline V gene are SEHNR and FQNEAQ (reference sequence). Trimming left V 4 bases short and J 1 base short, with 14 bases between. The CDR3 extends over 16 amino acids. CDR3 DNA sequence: TGTGCCAGCAGCTCCTCGGACCCCGAATCCTACAATGAGCAGTTCTTC. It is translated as CASSSSDPESYNEQFF.

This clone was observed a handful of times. CDR3 in amino acids: CASSQGPWGGDYEQYF. CDR3 DNA sequence: TGCGCCAGCAGCCAAGGGCCCTGGGGGGGGGACTACGAGCAGTACTTC. The gene calls are TRBV4-1 and TRBJ2-7; 7 bases agree with TRBD2. The CDR3 covers 16 residues. With V trimmed by 1 base and J by 3 bases, 9 bases remained unmatched. Germline V lookup: CDR1 MGHRA, CDR2 YSYEKL.

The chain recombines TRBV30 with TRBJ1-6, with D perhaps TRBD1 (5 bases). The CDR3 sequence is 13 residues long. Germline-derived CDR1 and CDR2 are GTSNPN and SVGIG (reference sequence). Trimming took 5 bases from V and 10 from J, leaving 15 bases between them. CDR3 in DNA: TGTGCCTGGTTAGGCGAGGGGAACTCACCCCTCCACTTT. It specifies CAWLGEGNSPLHF.

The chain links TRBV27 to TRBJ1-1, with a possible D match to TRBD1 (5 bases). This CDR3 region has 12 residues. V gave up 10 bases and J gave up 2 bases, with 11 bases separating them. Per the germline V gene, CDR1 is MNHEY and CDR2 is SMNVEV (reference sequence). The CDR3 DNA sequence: TGTGCCATCCACAGGCTTAACACTGAAGCTTTCTTT. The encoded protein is CAIHRLNTEAFF.

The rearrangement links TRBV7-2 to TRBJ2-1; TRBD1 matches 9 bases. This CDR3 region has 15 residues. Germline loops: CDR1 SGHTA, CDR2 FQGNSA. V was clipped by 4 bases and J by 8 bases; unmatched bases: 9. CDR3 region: CASSSTPGQGYEQFF. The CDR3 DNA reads TGTGCCAGCAGCTCTACCCCGGGACAGGGTTATGAGCAGTTCTTC.